This TCR beta chain comes out of a study of shared clonotypes between healthy human individuals. In the study overall: Donors had three CD4 naive, three CD4 memory, two CD8 naive and one CD8 memory plate apiece.

Findings and limits, study-wide: Sampling covered blood only; tissue repertoires likely differ. Compared with memory subsets, naive subsets generally had larger estimated richness.

Note on this clone: The antigen remains unidentified.

Sorted-subset replicate PCR reactions contained approximately 190 ng DNA, corresponding to about 30,000 T cell genomes. The assay was immunoSEQ multiplex PCR, and TCRdb's table has in-frame clones only and misses some. Of approximately 2.5 million clones in the sample, approximately 93% were seen once. This CDR3 has 15 residues. Germline-derived CDR1 and CDR2 are SNHLY and FYNNEI. V was shortened by 6 bases and J by 0 bases, with 14 bases between the two germline ends. The TCR sequence derives from a man aged 18 to 30 in good health. Some clones in this sample may be carry-over from other donors' samples. The V call is TRBV2, the J call TRBJ1-2; D may be TRBD1 (6 bases). Sequencing was performed on naive CD4+ T cells from PBMCs. Subset indicated: CD45RA+ positively selected. The CDR3 bases are TGTGCCAGCAGCGCCGGGGGGCCGGCTAACTATGGCTACACCTTC. This sequence encodes CASSAGGPANYGYTF.